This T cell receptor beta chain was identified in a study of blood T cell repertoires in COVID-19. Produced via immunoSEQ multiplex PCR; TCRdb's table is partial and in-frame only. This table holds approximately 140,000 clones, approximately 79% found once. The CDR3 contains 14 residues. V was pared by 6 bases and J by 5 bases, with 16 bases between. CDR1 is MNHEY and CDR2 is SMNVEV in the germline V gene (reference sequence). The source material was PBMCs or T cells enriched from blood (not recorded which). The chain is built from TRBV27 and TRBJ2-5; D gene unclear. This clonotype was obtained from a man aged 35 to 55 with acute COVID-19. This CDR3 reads CASSSMRSRETQYF. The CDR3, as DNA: TGTGCCAGCAGCTCTATGAGGTCACGGGAGACCCAGTACTTC.